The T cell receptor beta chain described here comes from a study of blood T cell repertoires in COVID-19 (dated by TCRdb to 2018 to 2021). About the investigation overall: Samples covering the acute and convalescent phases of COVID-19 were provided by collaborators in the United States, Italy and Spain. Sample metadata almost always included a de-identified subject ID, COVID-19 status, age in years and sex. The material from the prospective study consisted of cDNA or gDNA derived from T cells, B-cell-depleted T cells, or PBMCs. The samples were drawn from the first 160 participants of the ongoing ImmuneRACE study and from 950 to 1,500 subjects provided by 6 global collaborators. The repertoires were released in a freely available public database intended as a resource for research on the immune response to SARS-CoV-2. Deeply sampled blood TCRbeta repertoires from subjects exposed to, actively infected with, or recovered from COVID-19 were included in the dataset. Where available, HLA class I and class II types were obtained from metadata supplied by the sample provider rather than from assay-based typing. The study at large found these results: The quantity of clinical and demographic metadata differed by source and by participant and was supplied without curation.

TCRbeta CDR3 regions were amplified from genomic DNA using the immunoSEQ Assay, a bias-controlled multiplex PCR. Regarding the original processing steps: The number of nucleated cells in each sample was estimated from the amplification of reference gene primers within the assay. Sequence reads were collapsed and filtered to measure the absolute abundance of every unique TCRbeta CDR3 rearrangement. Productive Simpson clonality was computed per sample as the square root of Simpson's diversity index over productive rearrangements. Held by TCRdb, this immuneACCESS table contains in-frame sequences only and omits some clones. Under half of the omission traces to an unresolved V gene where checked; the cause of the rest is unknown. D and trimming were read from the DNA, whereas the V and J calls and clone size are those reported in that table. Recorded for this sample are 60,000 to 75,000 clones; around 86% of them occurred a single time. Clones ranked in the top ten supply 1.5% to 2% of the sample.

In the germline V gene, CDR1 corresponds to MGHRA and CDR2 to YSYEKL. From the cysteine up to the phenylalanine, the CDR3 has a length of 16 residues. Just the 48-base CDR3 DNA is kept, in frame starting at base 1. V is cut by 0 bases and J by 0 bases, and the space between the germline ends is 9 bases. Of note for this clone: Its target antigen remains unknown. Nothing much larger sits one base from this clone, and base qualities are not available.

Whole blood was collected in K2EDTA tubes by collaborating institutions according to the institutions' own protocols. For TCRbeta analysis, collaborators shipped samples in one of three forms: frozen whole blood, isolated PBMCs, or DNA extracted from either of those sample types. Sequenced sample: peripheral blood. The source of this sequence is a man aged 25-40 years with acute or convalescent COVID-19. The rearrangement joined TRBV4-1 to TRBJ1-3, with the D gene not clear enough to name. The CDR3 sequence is CASSQDRRISGNTIYF. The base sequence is TGCGCCAGCAGCCAAGATAGGAGAATCTCTGGAAACACCATATATTTT.